This T cell receptor beta chain was obtained from a study of technical replicates of blood from a handful of donors. CDR1 is SGHTS, CDR2 YDEGEE, per germline. V was shortened by 3 bases and J by 10 bases, with 14 bases between the two germline ends. This CDR3 has 13 residues. Produced via immunoSEQ multiplex PCR; TCRdb's table is partial and in-frame only. The sample holds around 13,000 clones, almost 85% seen once. Material for sequencing was PBMCs. The chain carries TRBV5-8 and TRBJ2-1, with no clear D. The clonotype originates from a human donor in good health. The CDR3: CASSWVARSEQFF. CDR3 nucleotides: TGTGCCAGCAGCTGGGTAGCTCGGTCCGAGCAGTTCTTC.